A single T cell receptor beta chain is shown here with its context. The antigen remains unidentified. The sample belongs to a study of cytomegalovirus exposure and HLA in healthy donors. TCRdb's copy holds only in-frame clones and misses some; the assay was immunoSEQ multiplex PCR. The data contain roughly 50,000 clones, roughly nine tenths of them seen just once; the ten biggest clones take up approximately 1%. Study-level results: According to a later analysis, TCR clusters from the first cohort tended to co-occur in the 120 or so validation repertoires.

The TCR was taken from a man in his late teens or twenties in good health and CMV-seronegative. The material sequenced was PBMCs.

The CDR3 DNA reads as TGTGCCAGCAGCCAAGGGCTGCAGTATAACACTGAAGCTTTCTTT. Residues: CASSQGLQYNTEAFF. The chain couples TRBV4-2 to TRBJ1-1; D call uncertain. This CDR3 spans 15 amino acids. Trimming removed 1 base from V and 2 bases from J, with 11 bases in between. CDR1 and CDR2 (germline): LGHNA, YNFKEQ.